A single sample is the source of the 14 T cell receptor beta chains below, sequenced in a study of blood T cell repertoires in COVID-19. Sequencing used immunoSEQ multiplex PCR; TCRdb keeps in-frame clones, though not all of them. The repertoire holds around 100,000 clones, with approximately 78% as singletons. The specimen was peripheral blood. All receptors come from a man aged 65-85 years with acute or convalescent COVID-19.

The rearrangement uses TRBV6-5 and TRBJ1-6; 7 bases are a match to TRBD1. The ends lost 7 bases at V and 6 bases at J; junction bases unmatched: 9. CDR3 size: 15 residues. Germline V CDR1 and CDR2: MNHEY, SVGAGI. The CDR3 bases are TGTGCCAGCACCGCTTGGGCAGGGGGTAATTCACCCCTCCACTTT. As protein: CASTAWAGGNSPLHF.

The V call is TRBV2, the J call TRBJ1-2; D may be TRBD1 (6 bases). CDR1 SNHLY and CDR2 FYNNEI come from the germline V gene. The CDR3 runs 13 residues. Trimming shortened V by 4 bases and J by 7 bases, and 13 bases separated the two germline ends. As DNA, the CDR3 is TGTGCCAGCAGTGTAGCGGGGGCGGGTGGCTACACCTTC. Amino acids: CASSVAGAGGYTF.

The rearrangement uses TRBV28 and TRBJ2-7; 15 bases align to TRBD2. Germline lookup yields CDR1 MDHEN and CDR2 SYDVKM. This CDR3 comprises 18 residues. V dropped 5 bases and J dropped 2; count of bases not matched to a gene: 10. CDR3 nucleotides: TGTGCCAGCAGTCGAACCGGGACTAGCGGGAGGCGGGCCTACGAGCAGTACTTC. Residues: CASSRTGTSGRRAYEQYF.

The chain has TRBV3-1 (or the pseudogene TRBV3-2) and TRBJ2-3; 10 nucleotides align to TRBD2. The CDR3 spans 15 residues. Looked up from germline, CDR1 is LGHDT and CDR2 is YNNKEL (reference sequence). J gave up 0 bases and V 6 bases, and 3 bases lay outside the gene matches. The CDR3 protein is CASSPTSGSTDTQYF. The CDR3 region has the DNA TGTGCCAGCAGTCCGACTAGCGGGAGCACAGATACGCAGTATTTT.

The chain is built from TRBV6-5 and TRBJ2-1, with 14 bases identical to TRBD2. Germline V gene lookup returns CDR1 MNHEY and CDR2 SVGAGI. The CDR3 loop spans 15 amino acids. With 8 bases clipped from V and 6 bases from J, the junction kept 6 bases outside the gene matches. The CDR3 loop reads CASSAGTSGGNEQFF. In DNA form, the CDR3 reads TGTGCCAGCTCAGCAGGGACTAGCGGGGGCAATGAGCAGTTCTTC.

The CDR3 spells CATSDLSGGTFNEQFF. The CDR3 DNA reads TGTGCCACCAGTGACCTGAGCGGGGGGACATTCAATGAGCAGTTCTTC. This rearrangement joins TRBV24-1 to TRBJ2-1; 9 bases are shared with TRBD2. J lost 6 bases, V lost 4 bases, and 9 bases had no gene match. This CDR3 comprises 16 residues. Germline V CDR1 and CDR2: KGHDR, SFDVKD.

The V call is TRBV19, the J call TRBJ1-1; D perhaps matches TRBD1 (5 bases). The CDR3 contains 13 residues. V gave up 7 bases and J gave up 1 base, with 10 bases separating them. Germline V lookup: CDR1 LNHDA, CDR2 SQIVND (reference sequence). The CDR3 protein is CASTGRANTEAFF. The CDR3 DNA follows: TGTGCCAGTACGGGCAGGGCGAACACTGAAGCTTTCTTT.

J is TRBJ1-3 and V is TRBV28, with TRBD1 matching 8 bases. Per germline, CDR1 MDHEN and CDR2 SYDVKM. CDR3 length equals 18 residues. With 6 bases clipped from V and 0 bases from J, the junction kept 13 bases outside the gene matches. The CDR3 region is CASSPINYRGSSGNTIYF. In DNA, the CDR3 is TGTGCCAGCAGCCCTATCAACTACAGGGGGAGCTCTGGAAACACCATATATTTT.

Turning to this clone: The sample holds other DNA sequences that translate to the same CDR3. The chain couples TRBV18 to TRBJ2-6, with TRBD2 matching over 7 bases. The CDR3 consists of 15 residues. The junction had 1 base not matched to a gene; V was cut back by 3 bases and J by 2 bases. Germline CDR1 reads KGHSH; CDR2 reads LQKENI. Written as DNA, the CDR3 is TGTGCCAGCTCACCGGGGGGGGCTGGGGCCAACGTCCTGACTTTC. Amino acids: CASSPGGAGANVLTF.

This chain joins TRBV5-1 and TRBJ1-2, with 8 bases fitting TRBD1. This CDR3 region has 14 residues. V was pared by 1 base and J by 7 bases, with 6 bases of the junction left unmatched. From germline, CDR1 is SGHRS and CDR2 YFSETQ. CDR3 in amino acids: CASSLFQGASGYTF. Here the CDR3 DNA reads TGCGCCAGCAGCTTGTTCCAGGGGGCTTCTGGCTACACCTTC.

A word on this clone: At one end the junction does not follow the germline gene, possibly because of a read error. This chain joins TRBV15 and TRBJ2-7, with 10 bases that match TRBD1. This CDR3 is built from 14 residues. Germline loops: CDR1 LNHNV, CDR2 YYDKDF (reference sequence). The CDR3 spells CAASRGQGDGEQYF. For the CDR3, the DNA is TGTGCCGCCAGCAGAGGACAGGGGGACGGCGAGCAGTACTTC.

This clone was counted only a few times. The V gene is TRBV9, the J gene TRBJ2-7; 7 bases align to TRBD1. Germline CDR1 SGDLS, CDR2 YYNGEE. Trimming took 3 bases from V and 2 from J; bases not matched to a gene: 5. The length of the CDR3 is 14 residues. This CDR3 is CASSALDRAYEQYF. The CDR3 bases are TGTGCCAGCAGCGCGCTTGACAGGGCCTACGAGCAGTACTTC.

The rearrangement uses TRBV5-1 and TRBJ2-3; D uncertain. This CDR3 is built from 14 residues. Germline V lookup: CDR1 SGHRS, CDR2 YFSETQ. V lost 0 bases and J 3 bases, leaving 8 bases between the germline ends. CDR3 loop: CASSLGRNTDTQYF. The CDR3 region has the DNA TGCGCCAGCAGCTTGGGCAGAAATACAGATACGCAGTATTTT.

The chain is built from TRBV2 and TRBJ2-2; 13 nucleotides align to TRBD2. Germline V gene lookup returns CDR1 SNHLY and CDR2 FYNNEI. Trimming cost V 6 bases and J 3 bases; bases outside gene matches: 1. The CDR3 is made up of 15 amino acids. The CDR3 here is CASRGLAGDTGELFF. Written as DNA, the CDR3 is TGTGCCAGCAGAGGACTAGCGGGAGACACCGGGGAGCTGTTTTTT.